In its sample, the clone carrying this T cell receptor beta chain was seen many times. Antigen specificity is unknown. This CDR3 has 14 amino acids. Trimming removed 0 bases at V and 3 bases at J, with 6 bases between. The germline gives CDR1 SGHRS, CDR2 YFSETQ. Molecular barcoding with unique molecular identifiers was used for the TCRbeta library. Each CDR3 protein gets one entry after TCRdb re-called the PCR reads with MiXCR. The sample lists 200,000 or so distinct CDR3 sequences; around 8.4% were seen once. This sample stems from a study of T-cell reconstitution after alpha-beta-depleted transplantation in children. General study results and limits: The authors attributed T-cell counts and diversity one year after transplant mostly to newly produced T cells.

The chain joins TRBV5-1 to TRBJ2-2, with D perhaps matching TRBD1 (5 bases). The source material was PBMCs, mostly from graft donor cells, sampled 360 days after TCRalphabeta/CD19-depleted stem cell transplant. The source is a male patient aged 2 to 10 who had a stem cell transplant for acute myeloid leukemia, so the T cells may come from the graft donor. The CDR3 DNA follows: TGCGCCAGCAGCTTGGGACAGTACACCGGGGAGCTGTTTTTT. Its protein is CASSLGQYTGELFF.